Following are 27 T cell receptor beta chains from one sample sequenced in a study of blood T cell repertoires in COVID-19 (dated by TCRdb to 2020 to 2021). Libraries were made using the immunoSEQ multiplex PCR assay. TCRdb holds this immuneACCESS table with in-frame rearrangements only. Some clones are missing; in checked studies, unresolved V genes explain under half, and the rest has no known cause. The sample table records tens of thousands of clones; around 85% of these occur just once. Approximately 11% of the sample rests with the top ten. The source material was peripheral blood. The receptors were gathered from a human donor in a cohort sampled during active COVID-19.

There are a few counts of this clone. V and J are TRBV19 and TRBJ2-4; weak D call: TRBD1 (7 bases). V shed 4 bases and J shed 4 bases, with 14 bases lying between them. The germline V gene has CDR1 LNHDA and CDR2 SQIVND (reference sequence). The CDR3 has 15 residues. The CDR3, as DNA: TGTGCCAGTAGTACCGGCGGGACAGAAAAAAACATTCAGTACTTC. Amino acid sequence: CASSTGGTEKNIQYF.

Notes on this clone: Different DNA sequences within this sample yield the same CDR3. The chain has TRBV18 and TRBJ1-5; unclear D gene. CDR1 is KGHSH and CDR2 is LQKENI in the germline V gene. Trimming removed 3 bases from V and 3 bases from J, with 6 bases in between. The CDR3 totals 13 residues. The CDR3 loop reads CASSPSSNQPQHF. In DNA form, the CDR3 reads TGTGCCAGCTCACCCTCCTCCAATCAGCCCCAGCATTTT.

The chain employs TRBV28 and TRBJ1-1; 8 nucleotides line up with TRBD1. V dropped 5 bases and J dropped 11; count of bases not matched to a gene: 16. The CDR3 spans 15 residues. Germline V CDR1 and CDR2: MDHEN, SYDVKM. CDR3 sequence reads: CASSLPTGGPDWAFF. Written as DNA, the CDR3 is TGTGCCAGCAGTCTCCCCACAGGGGGACCAGATTGGGCTTTCTTT.

The V call is TRBV5-1, the J call TRBJ1-2, with no clear D. V shed 2 bases and J shed 0 bases, with 5 bases lying between them. This CDR3 comprises 13 residues. CDR1 is SGHRS and CDR2 is YFSETQ in the germline V gene. The CDR3 loop is CASSLQPNYGYTF. The CDR3 bases are TGCGCCAGCAGCTTACAGCCTAACTATGGCTACACCTTC.

V is TRBV23-1 and J is TRBJ1-5; D gene uncertain. TRBV23-1 is an open reading frame, and its role is uncertain. Trimming left V 4 bases short and J 6 bases short, with 13 bases between. This CDR3 contains 14 residues. The CDR3 nucleotides are TGCGCCAGCAGTCGCCGGGTCGGTTGTCAGCCCCAGCATTTT. It yields the protein CASSRRVGCQPQHF.

The rearrangement joins TRBV9 to TRBJ2-2; TRBD2 aligns across 10 bases. J was trimmed by 4 bases and V by 4 bases; bases with no gene match: 4. The CDR3 covers 15 residues. From germline, CDR1 is SGDLS and CDR2 YYNGEE. Here the CDR3 DNA reads TGTGCCAGCAGCTTACGGACTAGCGGCACCGGGGAGCTGTTTTTT. Amino acid sequence: CASSLRTSGTGELFF.

The chain has TRBV5-1 and TRBJ2-3, with D possibly matching TRBD2 (5 bases). V lost 3 bases to trimming and J lost 4 bases, with 12 bases between them. CDR3 length equals 14 residues. Germline CDR1 is SGHRS and CDR2 is YFSETQ. Written as DNA, the CDR3 is TGCGCCAGCAGCTCTCGATCTAGCCCAGATACGCAGTATTTT. Translated: CASSSRSSPDTQYF.

The CDR3 loop reads CASSLGALSSYNEQFF. The DNA for the CDR3 is TGCGCCAGCAGCTTGGGAGCGTTGAGCTCCTACAATGAGCAGTTCTTC. The genes are TRBV5-1 and TRBJ2-1; D remains unclear. V was cut by 0 bases and J by 0 bases, with 10 bases left in between. CDR1 is SGHRS, CDR2 YFSETQ, per germline. The CDR3 has 16 residues. Full variable domain (rest looked up from reference TRBV5-1 and TRBJ2-1): KAGVTQTPRYLIKTRGQQVTLSCSPISGHRSVSWYQQTPGQGLQFLFEYFSETQRNKGNFPGRFSGRQFSNSRSEMNVSTLELGDSALYLCASSLGALSSYNEQFFGPGTRLTVL.

The V and J genes are TRBV7-3 and TRBJ2-5; D perhaps matches TRBD2 (6 bases). Trimming pared 2 bases from V and 5 bases from J, leaving 12 bases between. There are 14 residues in the CDR3. The germline gives CDR1 SGHTA, CDR2 FQGTGA. CDR3 in DNA: TGTGCCAGCAGCTTATACGGGAGTTCGGAGACCCAGTACTTC. It translates to CASSLYGSSETQYF.

This clone was counted a single time. The chain recombines TRBV28 with TRBJ1-2; TRBD1 matches at 9 bases. Germline V gene sequence: CDR1 MDHEN, CDR2 SYDVKM. Trimming at V came to 6 bases and at J to 4 bases, leaving 6 bases not matched to a gene. CDR3 length equals 14 residues. CDR3 region: CASSSTGGAYGYTF. In DNA, the CDR3 is TGTGCCAGCAGCTCCACAGGGGGCGCCTATGGCTACACCTTC.

Only one count was recorded for this clone. This sequence joins TRBV4-3 and TRBJ2-1; TRBD2 aligns across 8 bases. J gave up 10 bases and V 0 bases, and 5 bases lay outside the gene matches. Germline CDR1 LGHNA, CDR2 YSLEER. The CDR3 runs 14 residues. The CDR3 bases are TGCGCCAGCAGCCAAGAGAGCGGGAGTTGGGAGCAGTTCTTC. Its translation: CASSQESGSWEQFF.

This chain links TRBV7-3 with TRBJ2-7, with 10 bases fitting TRBD2. After removal of 5 bases from V and 5 bases from J, the junction contained 6 bases not matched to a gene. Germline loops: CDR1 SGHTA, CDR2 FQGTGA. The CDR3 length is 14 residues. CDR3 loop: CASSAGTSVNEQYF. The CDR3 nucleotides read TGTGCCAGCAGCGCCGGGACTAGCGTCAACGAGCAGTACTTC.

The genes are TRBV6-4 and TRBJ2-3; D gene uncertain. The CDR3 extends over 14 amino acids. With 4 bases removed from V and 0 bases from J, the gap between germline ends came to 8 bases. Germline values: CDR1 MRHNA, CDR2 SNTAGT. CDR3 bases: TGTGCCAGCAGTGCTAACCCAAGCACAGATACGCAGTATTTT. It translates to CASSANPSTDTQYF.

The rearrangement uses TRBV5-1 and TRBJ2-5, with TRBD2 matching over 13 bases. The CDR3 is made up of 16 amino acids. Per the germline V gene, CDR1 is SGHRS and CDR2 is YFSETQ. Germline trimming cut 2 bases from V and 3 bases from J; bases unmatched to any gene: 4. CDR3 bases: TGCGCCAGCAGCTTAAGAGGACTAGCGGGAGAAGAGACCCAGTACTTC. Translating gives CASSLRGLAGEETQYF.

In this sample, this clone turned up once. The chain couples TRBV19 to TRBJ2-4; 8 bases map to TRBD1. The J segment lost 5 bases and the V segment lost 5 bases, leaving 8 bases of the junction unmatched. This CDR3 has 15 amino acids. Germline V gene lookup returns CDR1 LNHDA and CDR2 SQIVND (reference sequence). CDR3 in amino acids: CASSPRTGWENIQYF. In DNA, the CDR3 is TGTGCCAGTAGTCCCCGGACAGGGTGGGAAAACATTCAGTACTTC.

This chain uses TRBV6-6 with TRBJ2-1; 15 nucleotides match TRBD2. CDR3 length: 15 amino acids. Germline V lookup: CDR1 MNHNY, CDR2 SVGAGI (reference sequence). V was pared by 5 bases and J by 7 bases, with 3 bases of the junction left unmatched. The CDR3 loop is CASSRTSGRGNEQFF. As DNA, the CDR3 is TGTGCCAGCAGTCGGACTAGCGGGAGGGGGAATGAGCAGTTCTTC.

The chain joins TRBV18 to TRBJ2-7; 9 nucleotides line up with TRBD2. The germline CDR1 and CDR2 sequences are KGHSH and LQKENI. The CDR3 totals 16 residues. V shed 2 bases and J 0 bases; nucleotides not matched to a gene: 5. The CDR3 nucleotides are TGTGCCAGCTCACCAATCGTAGCGGGAGTCTCCTACGAGCAGTACTTC. Translated: CASSPIVAGVSYEQYF.

The gene calls are TRBV2 and TRBJ2-2, with D possibly being TRBD2 (6 bases). CDR1 and CDR2 (germline): SNHLY, FYNNEI. CDR3 length: 15 residues. Trimming cost V 8 bases and J 5 bases, with 18 bases left between them. CDR3 in DNA: TGTGCCAGCTCTGAGGCGCTAGCGAGGACCGGGGAGCTGTTTTTT. Encoded protein: CASSEALARTGELFF.

V is TRBV4-3 and J is TRBJ2-5; 13 bases fit TRBD2. V was pared by 1 base and J by 4 bases, with 0 bases of the junction left unmatched. This CDR3 is 15 amino acids long. Germline lookup yields CDR1 LGHNA and CDR2 YSLEER. CDR3 DNA: TGCGCCAGCAGCCAAGGGACTAGCGGGGGAGAGACCCAGTACTTC. This codes for CASSQGTSGGETQYF.

This clone was observed a handful of times. This chain uses TRBV4-1 with TRBJ1-1, with 8 bases identical to TRBD1. V was clipped by 4 bases and J by 7 bases; unmatched bases: 8. This CDR3 is 14 amino acids long. The germline V gene has CDR1 MGHRA and CDR2 YSYEKL. The CDR3 loop is CASSRPGGRGEAFF. CDR3 DNA sequence: TGCGCCAGCAGCCGCCCAGGGGGCCGAGGTGAAGCTTTCTTT.

The chain carries TRBV11-3 and TRBJ2-3; the match to TRBD1 covers 10 bases. The CDR3 consists of 15 residues. J lost 4 bases, V lost 5 bases, and 6 bases had no gene match. CDR1 SGHNT and CDR2 YENEEA come from the germline V gene. The CDR3 DNA sequence: TGTGCCAGCAGCCCAGGACAGGGGGAGGCAGATACGCAGTATTTT. It encodes CASSPGQGEADTQYF.

The J gene is TRBJ2-1, the V gene TRBV10-3; weak D call: TRBD2 (5 bases). This CDR3 comprises 15 residues. Germline V lookup: CDR1 ENHRY, CDR2 SYGVKD. The V gene lost 4 bases and the J gene lost 4 bases, with 14 bases spanning the gap. The CDR3 spells CAISGTPSRYNEQFF. CDR3 nucleotides: TGTGCCATCAGTGGTACCCCTAGCCGTTACAATGAGCAGTTCTTC.

The chain joins TRBV12-3 or TRBV12-4 to TRBJ2-3; D is uncertain. This CDR3 has 13 residues. V was pared by 4 bases and J by 3 bases, with 8 bases between. The CDR3: CASSSSGTDTQYF. The CDR3 coding sequence is TGTGCCAGCAGTTCATCCGGGACAGATACGCAGTATTTT.

This chain connects TRBV27 to TRBJ1-1; 7 nucleotides agree with TRBD1. The germline CDR1 and CDR2 sequences are MNHEY and SMNVEV (reference sequence). V dropped 7 bases and J dropped 4; count of bases not matched to a gene: 3. The CDR3 consists of 12 residues. The CDR3 protein is CASKGARTEAFF. CDR3 nucleotides: TGTGCCAGCAAGGGGGCTCGCACTGAAGCTTTCTTT.

Regarding this clone: The sample holds other DNA sequences that translate to the same CDR3. This sequence joins TRBV9 and TRBJ2-1, with D tentatively TRBD2 (5 bases). There are 15 residues in the CDR3. Trimming left V 0 bases short and J 3 bases short, with 10 bases between. Germline values: CDR1 SGDLS, CDR2 YYNGEE. CDR3 region: CASSVGPGDYNEQFF. The CDR3 coding sequence is TGTGCCAGCAGCGTAGGGCCCGGGGACTACAATGAGCAGTTCTTC. Full variable domain (rest looked up from reference TRBV9 and TRBJ2-1): DSGVTQTPKHLITATGQRVTLRCSPRSGDLSVYWYQQSLDQGLQFLIQYYNGEERAKGNILERFSAQQFPDLHSELNLSSLELGDSALYFCASSVGPGDYNEQFFGPGTRLTVL.

The CDR3 loop is CASSQDGYLGEQFF. Written as DNA, the CDR3 is TGTGCCAGCAGCCAAGACGGGTACCTCGGGGAGCAGTTCTTC. The V and J genes are TRBV3-1 (or the pseudogene TRBV3-2) and TRBJ2-1; D is ambiguous. Trimming removed 0 bases at V and 10 bases at J, with 13 bases between. CDR1 is LGHDT and CDR2 is YNNKEL in the germline V gene (reference sequence). The CDR3 is 14 residues long.

The chain joins TRBV30 to TRBJ2-7, with 9 bases matching TRBD2. V dropped 6 bases and J dropped 4; count of bases not matched to a gene: 10. Germline CDR1 is GTSNPN and CDR2 is SVGIG (reference sequence). The CDR3 covers 14 residues. The CDR3 DNA is TGTGCCTGTCTCTTCACGGGACTAGCTTACGAGCAGTACTTC. Amino acids: CACLFTGLAYEQYF. Based on the CDR3 plus reference TRBV30 and TRBJ2-7, the full variable domain is SQTIHQWPATLVQPVGSPLSLECTVEGTSNPNLYWYRQAAGRGLQLLFYSVGIGQISSEVPQNLSASRPQDRQFILSSKKLLLSDSGFYLCACLFTGLAYEQYFGPGTRLTVT.